This T cell receptor beta chain is drawn from a study of regulatory T cells in long-lasting Graves disease (dated by TCRdb to the early 2020s). Looking at the study overall: Patients with newly diagnosed Graves' disease had been on antithyroid drugs for under 3 months. This study used TCR sequencing and RNA sequencing of peripheral blood to compare persistent Graves' disease patients against newly diagnosed Graves' disease patients. The study took place in China and was registered as a clinical trial. TCR sequencing covered approximately 13 persistent and 20 newly diagnosed Graves' disease patients, about 35 samples in total. Points the paper makes about the study in general: More public clonotypes were shared among persistent patients (under 3,000) than among newly diagnosed patients (just under 1,000). Peripheral blood alone was examined, since thyroid tissue, which constituted the primary lesion, could not be accessed. The authors noted that the small sample size was a limitation that may lower accuracy. Only the TCR beta chain was sequenced and analyzed. TRBV28, TRBJ1-2 and TRBJ2-5 were preferentially used in persistent disease, while TRBV20-1 and TRBJ2-1 were favored in newly diagnosed disease. Compared with newly diagnosed patients, persistent Graves' disease patients had lower TCR Shannon entropy and fewer highly expanded clones, which suggests clonal expansion.

The library came from multiplex PCR. The instrument was an Illumina HiSeq 4000. CDR3 regions were amplified by Arm-PCR with iRepertoire HTBI primers to construct TCR beta libraries. Gel purification was performed on PCR products prior to sequencing. The original methods were these. Gene usage analysis of CDR3 amino acid clonotypes used the approximately 62 TRBV and some 15 TRBJ segments found across samples. COPE and FqMerger were used to merge filtered high-quality paired reads into contigs. BLAST was used to align contigs to the IMGT TRBV, TRBD and TRBJ reference genes, and CDR3 was defined following IMGT. Any clonotype with a frequency above 0.1% was classified as a highly expanded clone. Shannon entropy served as the measure of repertoire diversity, while the Gini coefficient captured V-J evenness. A clonotype was considered public if more than one individual shared it. TCRdb reprocessed the public reads (quality trimming at Q25 with fastp, clone calling with MiXCR) and kept in-frame beta chains. Each entry is one CDR3 protein sequence, shown with its most common DNA and genes. TCRdb, rather than the study authors, made the V and J calls. This sample gives about 460,000 distinct CDR3 sequences in total; about 14% of them show up just once. Together, the top ten hold roughly a sixth of the sample.

Interpreted using the paper, the time point label stands for: newly diagnosed GD, antithyroid drugs for less than 3 months. For both TCR sequencing and RNA sequencing, RNA was extracted from PBMCs using TRIzol. The diagnosis of Graves' disease was made according to American Thyroid Association guidelines. Patients were recruited from an endocrinology department in Xi'an, China. From each patient, approximately 10 milliliters of peripheral blood was collected into an EDTA anticoagulant tube. Ficoll Paque Plus density gradient separation was used to isolate PBMCs, and no additional T cell sorting was done. An Agilent 2100 Bioanalyzer and agarose gel were used to check RNA quality, and a NanoDrop 2000 was used to measure RNA concentration. This clonotype was counted at least ten times. It has no known antigen specificity. The sample holds no much larger clone one base away, and base qualities are not on file.

The V end loses 0 bases and the J end loses 4 bases, and a stretch of 4 bases separates them. Spanning cysteine to phenylalanine, the CDR3 consists of 12 amino acids. The only DNA kept is the CDR3, 36 bases in frame from the first base. CDR1 and CDR2 were assigned from the germline V gene as SQVTM and ANQGSEA. These same records also appear under a second study, on T cells in Graves' hyperthyroidism and ophthalmopathy. As that second study puts it: Stable Graves' hyperthyroidism was defined as no progression to ophthalmopathy during 18 months of follow-up. The hyperthyroidism patients were between 18 and 65 years old and newly diagnosed, with a disease duration of less than 2 months. Exclusion was applied to patients with uncontrolled infections, other autoimmune diseases, pregnancy or lactation. Diagnoses relied on clinical symptoms, serum thyroxine and TRAb, thyroid ultrasound and orbital computed tomography. The TCR CDR3 was subjected to a first round of RT-PCR using the HTBI primer set and the Qiagen OneStep RT-PCR kit. Most expanded thyroid clonotypes (frequency above 0.001) were also detected in blood, a finding suggesting that blood repertoires may reflect thyroid immune responses. A 13 V-J signature model separated ophthalmopathy from stable hyperthyroidism, with over 85% sensitivity and 81% to 82% specificity in cross-validation and 80%/75% in testing. During validation, the model predicted progression to ophthalmopathy a median of about 6.3 months ahead of onset, with almost 71% sensitivity and almost 75% specificity. To identify TCR V-J signatures that set the groups apart, the researchers used a discovery cohort of 100 patients, made up of 40 to 45 with Graves' ophthalmopathy and about 59 with stable Graves' hyperthyroidism. An independent validation cohort of 18 to 20 hyperthyroidism patients and about 15 patients who later progressed to ophthalmopathy tested prospective prediction of ophthalmopathy. The 75 to 100 discovery patients were divided at random into training and test sets in a 7:3 ratio. Thyroid tissue and blood T-cell repertoires from about six Graves' hyperthyroidism patients were also compared in the study. After blood sampling, hyperthyroidism patients were treated with methimazole at a starting dose of 30 mg daily, and ophthalmopathy patients were treated with high-dose intravenous methylprednisolone. The libraries were constructed in a second round of multiplex PCR and then size-selected and purified. The libraries were sequenced on an Illumina HiSeq2000 using paired-end 100 bp reads. SOAPnuke was used to process the raw data, throwing out any read that contained adapters or uncalled bases, had a mean Phred below 15, or lacked an exact constant-primer or identifier match. COPE v1.2.5 was used to merge the high-quality paired reads, and each unique nucleotide sequence was defined as a clonotype. MiTCR v1.1 was used to align the clonotypes against IMGT TRBV, TRBD and TRBJ reference segments. The analysis was restricted to V-J combinations with a frequency above 0.0001, which together covered approximately 99% of the repertoires. A TCS score was defined as the ratio between F50 (clonal expansion) and ExV (chaos), using BLOSUM62-based TCRdist between CDR3 peptides within each V-J. Welch's t-statistics and random forest reduced some 510 V-J features to 10 to 15, which were used in a naive Bayes classifier (R e1071). Sample size was not statistically predetermined, and blinding of investigators to group allocation was not performed. The paper reports TCR Vbeta CDR3 sequencing of roughly 140 peripheral blood samples: fewer than 50 ophthalmopathy, under 80 hyperthyroidism and around 17 progressor patients.

The sample was peripheral blood mononuclear cells (PBMCs), taken at new diagnosis, from a patient treated with antithyroid drugs. Recombination linked TRBV29-1 to TRBJ2-1; the D gene is not confidently resolved. The TCR was taken from a woman in her 50s with Graves disease. Donor details come from another sample of the same person, matched by shared clones. The encoded CDR3 is CSVEDRYNEQFF. The DNA sequence is given as TGCAGCGTTGAAGACAGGTACAATGAGCAGTTCTTC.